This T cell receptor beta chain was observed in a study of cytomegalovirus exposure and HLA in healthy donors (dated 2017 in TCRdb). In the study overall: An earlier analysis of some 600 of the donors reported 250 to 350 Gb of sequence data and 95 million to 120 million unique TCR beta sequences obtained from some 200 million T cells. Class I and class II HLA loci were covered by the typing at four-digit resolution. An early release covering approximately 600 HLA-typed donors comprised approximately 290 gigabases of sequencing data and around 80 million unique TCR sequences. A later genetic analysis took genome-wide SNP genotypes for about 65% of the roughly 670 donors and used that subset as a discovery cohort. On average, around 240,000 unique TCR beta nucleotide sequences were sequenced per donor among some 430 genotyped donors of the cohort, with roughly a sixth of those sequences being non-productive. Besides the first cohort of approximately 710 subjects, a separate validation cohort made up of roughly 120 different subjects was used. Donor age, sex, ethnicity and CMV serostatus were compiled together with the repertoire data. Typing coverage varied by locus: 629-630 donors for A, B, C, DRB1 and DQB1; roughly 520 for DQA1; over 600 for DPA1; roughly 450 for DPB1. Among the roughly 400 genotyped donors, about 85% belonged to the genetic ancestry cluster associated with self-reported Caucasian donors. Rather than using new phenotypic data, the later analysis identified candidate immune exposures from TCR beta sequences and from how often those sequences occurred across donors. The study aimed to test whether cataloging public T cell receptors could reveal signatures of past pathogen exposure. Because of strong linkage in the cohort, 5 or 6 DR-DQ haplotypes were treated as single units for association and clustering. The study profiled the T cell repertoires of under 850 subjects by immunosequencing and related them to cytomegalovirus serostatus. An earlier analysis of around 640 of the donors used high-throughput TCR beta sequencing to judge whether each TCR beta V gene segment behaved as functional or pseudogenic. High-throughput TCR immunosequencing, statistical association of individual TCRs with disease status, and machine learning were combined to predict cytomegalovirus infection status. Every discovery cohort repertoire had been produced on one sequencing platform. A later analysis re-analyzed previously published TCR beta repertoires from 500 to 700 donors and added high-resolution HLA genotyping to study TCR occurrence patterns. The paper as a whole reports these results and caveats: The classifier was reported to diagnose cytomegalovirus status with high specificity and sensitivity in both the original cohort and the validation cohort. At a false discovery rate of 0.05, a later analysis linked around 17,000 TCR beta sequences to specific HLA alleles. Roughly uniform sequencing depth across donors was assumed in presence/absence analyses, although this assumption may not hold. In a later genetic analysis, fewer N-insertions in productive TCRs were reported among donors in an Asian-associated ancestry cluster than the roughly 640-donor mean. Because counts were too low, seventeen rarely observed V segments, including chromosome 9 orphons, were excluded from the earlier analysis of 587 of the donors. The sequencing pipeline was judged likely to have produced a cluster of highly shared sequence variants as a technical artifact. In vitro tests confirmed that a few of the cytomegalovirus-associated TCR beta chains recognize cytomegalovirus antigens. Most CMV-associated TCR beta chains appeared to be HLA-restricted in a later analysis, and the HLA associations seemed to be driven largely by CMV exposure. In a later analysis, HLA-associated TCR beta chains showed more clonal expansion and lower generation probabilities than non-associated chains that were equally common. In this cohort, only TCR beta chains were sequenced, and detectable features were limited by the absence of alpha or paired-chain data. According to a later analysis, parvovirus B19, influenza, CMV and Epstein-Barr virus appeared linked to several top co-occurrence clusters. An association between a missense DCLRE1C variant and V-gene and J-gene trimming of TCR beta chains was found in a later genetic analysis and replicated in an independent cohort. The authors suggested that the approach could potentially be generalized to other disease states and immunological phenotypes. HLA typing was unavailable for some donors at each locus, so association tests used only the typed subset. Immune exposure information for the cohort was limited to CMV serostatus. The 87-base-pair reads could not distinguish some IMGT-functional V segments, including TRBV6-2 and TRBV6-3, so those segments were excluded. Linkage disequilibrium might explain the correlated functional status among segregating V segments, but an unknown experimental factor could not be excluded. When HLA alleles, especially DR and DQ, strongly co-occurred, attributing TCR associations to individual alleles was difficult. A later analysis found that TCR association rates varied across HLA loci, with DRB1 alleles showing the most associated TCRs and HLA-C alleles the fewest. A further reported finding was that TCR beta sequences accurately predicted the HLA-A and HLA-B alleles for most subjects in the first cohort. In an earlier analysis of some 550 of the donors, most TCR beta V segments were observed in productive rearrangements about 90% or about 30% of the time, broadly matching IMGT annotations. The study listed over 150 TCR beta chains as associated with cytomegalovirus. Most TCR sequences were observed very rarely across donors, whereas some public TCRs were present in many individuals.

The cohort comprised under 700 healthy bone marrow donors. At the time of sampling, every cohort member was nominally healthy, though immune exposures that went unrecorded were likely present. The donor was CMV seronegative and belonged to the group of over 350 seronegative cohort members. Each donor provided a peripheral blood sample, and peripheral blood mononuclear cells were used for TCR beta sequencing. The Qiagen DNeasy Blood Extraction Kit was used to extract genomic DNA from the blood cell samples. Of note for this clone: Its specific antigen is unknown. One base away there is no much larger clone; base qualities are not given.

Library prep was done by the immunoSEQ multiplex PCR assay. A mixture of 60 forward primers for TCR Vbeta segments and 13 reverse primers for TCR Jbeta segments was used in the multiplex PCR. The CDR3 region of rearranged TCR beta genes was amplified from genomic DNA with a multiplex PCR assay. The Illumina HiSeq System was used to sequence the amplified TCR beta libraries as 87-base-pair reads. The authors' pipeline ran thus. In a later analysis, tens of millions of unique TCR beta chains were counted across the approximately 620 repertoires, and roughly 11 million of these chains were shared by at least two donors. To remove PCR and sequencing errors, raw reads were error-corrected and collapsed into unique sequences using a nearest-neighbor algorithm that merged closely related sequences. CDR3 sequences were aligned to IMGT reference sequences to assign V, D and J gene segments. For a sequence to be retained, a match of at least six nucleotides was required to both a V gene segment and a J gene segment. Rearrangements were classified as productive when the CDR3 lacked stop codons and remained in frame with V and J, and all other rearrangements were classified as non-productive. CDR3 was defined according to IMGT convention as the region running from the second conserved V-encoded cysteine to the conserved J-encoded phenylalanine. In an earlier analysis of 587 of the donors, sequences lacking an unambiguous match to a single V gene segment were excluded. An earlier analysis of approximately 590 of the donors classified V segments as functional when productive rearrangements were above 56.7% and as segregating when the standard deviation between donors was above 5%. A statistical classification framework was built to diagnose cytomegalovirus status from the catalog of TCR beta chain sequences. V and J gene assignment, in a later analysis, came from comparing TCR nucleotide sequences with IMGT/GENE-DB human TR gene sequences. In a later analysis, CDR3 sequences and most-parsimonious VDJ recombination scenarios were assigned using the TCRdist pipeline. In a later analysis, every TCR beta chain was defined by the combination of its CDR3 amino acid sequence and its V-gene family, and reads without a unique V-gene family were dropped. A later analysis removed 500 to 600 highly shared, low-generation-probability nucleotide sequences to deal with suspected cross-contamination and a sequencing artifact. A later analysis calculated a clonal expansion index for each public chain from normalized within-repertoire ranks of inferred template counts. In a later analysis, generation probabilities were computed with a VDJ recombination model fitted to out-of-frame rearrangements, and the resulting probabilities were checked against IGoR. Hypergeometric tests were used in a later analysis to score TCR-TCR, TCR-HLA and TCR-CMV co-occurrence, with a repertoire-size bias correction applied to the TCR pairs. A later analysis estimated false discovery rates by permuting HLA or CMV assignments 20 times. A later analysis grouped co-occurring TCRs with DBSCAN, adding TCRdist sequence similarity when clustering within HLA-allele-positive subsets. Repertoires with fewer than 30,000 or more than 120,000 public chains were left out of co-occurrence clustering, as were roughly five repertoires with anomalous nucleotide sharing. As stored in TCRdb, this immuneACCESS dataset retains in-frame rearrangements with V and J assigned. A fraction of the clones does not appear; measured against another copy, unresolved V genes explain less than half of the discrepancy, and the remainder lacks a known reason. That table gives V, J and clone size, and the DNA gave D and trimming. In this sample the table shows about 55,000 clones, roughly 74% of which occur a single time. Jointly, the top ten make up approximately 1.3% of the sample.

From the germline V gene, CDR1 is SNHLY and CDR2 is FYNNEI. The CDR3 covers 13 residues, taking in both the cysteine and the phenylalanine. Only the CDR3 DNA stays, 39 bases, in frame from base 1. Trimming accounts for 5 bases at V and 5 bases at J, while the number of junction bases matched to no gene is 5. Sequencing was done on a sample of PBMCs. The TCR comes from a female donor in good health and CMV-seronegative. The rearrangement combines TRBV2 with TRBJ2-5, and TRBD1 aligns with 7 junction nucleotides. The CDR3 region: CASSSTGVETQYF. The sequenced DNA is TGTGCCAGCAGTTCTACAGGGGTCGAGACCCAGTACTTC.